This T cell receptor (beta chain) emerged from a study of T-cell memory formation after mild COVID-19. 5'RACE with constant-segment primers yielded barcoded, UMI-tagged TCR alpha and TCR beta cDNA libraries. TCRdb analysed the 5' RACE reads with MiXCR anew, one entry per CDR3 protein. The data show about 200,000 distinct CDR3 sequences, roughly 10% seen once. On this clonotype itself: The target antigen is unknown.

Germline V gives CDR1 SGHKS, CDR2 YYEKEE (reference sequence). Germline trimming cut 0 bases from V and 0 bases from J; bases unmatched to any gene: 11. The CDR3 runs to 20 residues. Whole-study results and caveats: Cross-reactive memory appears to have joined, as suggested by some responding clones showing up in pre-infection memory. There was no confirmation that second-wave clones peaking on day 37 were SARS-CoV-2 specific. Contracting CD4+ clones sat mainly in CM and EM; CD8+ in EMRA.

This chain joins TRBV5-5 and TRBJ1-6; 8 nucleotides match TRBD1. The clonotype was recovered from a man younger than 35 who had mild COVID-19 (a few samples of this study predate the infection). Cell type and time point are not known. The sequenced material came from PBMCs or a T cell subset sorted from them (not recorded which). CDR3 region: CASSLDRGFLRSSYNSPLHF. CDR3 nucleotides: TGTGCCAGCAGCTTGGACAGGGGGTTTCTTAGGAGCTCCTATAATTCACCCCTCCACTTT.